Reported below is one T cell receptor (beta chain). One entry per CDR3 protein, called by TCRdb with MiXCR from the 5' RACE reads. The table shows 200,000 to 300,000 distinct CDR3 sequences, with 32% occurring only once. Germline CDR1 MDHEN, CDR2 SYDVKM. The CDR3 runs 14 residues. With 5 bases removed from V and 5 bases from J, the gap between germline ends came to 13 bases. The data belong to a study of CD8 T cells in ankylosing spondylitis. V is TRBV28 and J is TRBJ2-1, with D perhaps TRBD1 or TRBD2 (5 bases each). Specimen: blood, either unsorted or a sorted T cell fraction (not recorded which). The receptor comes from a male donor with ankylosing spondylitis or in good health (not recorded which). DNA for the CDR3: TGTGCCAGCAGTCTTACAAGGGGACACAATGAGCAGTTCTTC. Translated, it gives CASSLTRGHNEQFF.